This TCR beta chain was captured by sequencing in a study of blood T cells in healthy people across ages. Study-level results: Comparison with aged donors showed that long-lived donors had more naive CD4+ cells and higher diversity.

Notes on this clonotype: What it binds is unknown.

Germline CDR1 and CDR2: LGHNA and YNFKEQ. Trimming removed 0 bases from V and 0 bases from J; junction bases left unmatched: 8. The CDR3 spans 18 residues. The donors, aged about 6 to 90, were healthy Caucasians from Russia. A sample-barcoded 5' primer and a J-beta primer mix were used in a second PCR of roughly 6 to 11 cycles. Every sample gave at least 2.5 million paired-end reads containing CDR3. One entry per CDR3 protein, called by TCRdb with MiXCR from the 5' RACE reads. The profile shows over a million distinct CDR3 sequences, under 55% of them singletons. The chain couples TRBV4-2 to TRBJ2-1, with TRBD2 matching 7 bases. This clonotype originated in a woman in her late teens or twenties in good health. Sequencing was done on a sample of blood. CDR3 residues: CASSQDREGLDSYNEQFF. The CDR3 coding sequence is TGTGCCAGCAGCCAAGATCGGGAAGGACTAGACTCCTACAATGAGCAGTTCTTC.